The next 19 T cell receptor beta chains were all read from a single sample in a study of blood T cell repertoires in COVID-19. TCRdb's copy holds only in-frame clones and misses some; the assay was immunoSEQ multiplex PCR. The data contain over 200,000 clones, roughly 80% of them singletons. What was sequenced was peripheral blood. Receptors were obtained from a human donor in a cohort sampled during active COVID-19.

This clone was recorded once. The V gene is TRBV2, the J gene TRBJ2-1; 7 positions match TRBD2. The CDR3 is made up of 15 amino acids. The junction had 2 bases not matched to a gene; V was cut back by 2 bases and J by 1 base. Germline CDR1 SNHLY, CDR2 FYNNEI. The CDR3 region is CASSELADSYNEQFF. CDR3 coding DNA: TGTGCCAGCAGTGAACTAGCGGATTCCTACAATGAGCAGTTCTTC.

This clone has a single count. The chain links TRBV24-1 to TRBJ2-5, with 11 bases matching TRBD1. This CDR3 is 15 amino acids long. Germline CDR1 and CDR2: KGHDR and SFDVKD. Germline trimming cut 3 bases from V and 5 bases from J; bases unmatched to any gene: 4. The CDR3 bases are TGTGCCACCAGTGATAGGACAGGGGGCCTGGAGACCCAGTACTTC. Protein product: CATSDRTGGLETQYF.

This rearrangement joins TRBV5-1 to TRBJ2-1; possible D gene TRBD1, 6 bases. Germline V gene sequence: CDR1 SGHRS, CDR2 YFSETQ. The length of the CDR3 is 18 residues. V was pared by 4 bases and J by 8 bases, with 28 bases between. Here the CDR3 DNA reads TGCGCCAGCAGCCGTTGGGCCCCTCACAGGGCACGGGTAGATGAGCAGTTCTTC. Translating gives CASSRWAPHRARVDEQFF.

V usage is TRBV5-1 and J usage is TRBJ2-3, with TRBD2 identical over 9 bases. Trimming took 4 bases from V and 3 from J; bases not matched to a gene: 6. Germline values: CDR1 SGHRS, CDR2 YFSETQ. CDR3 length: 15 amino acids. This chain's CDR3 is CASSPAGGATDTQYF. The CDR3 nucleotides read TGCGCCAGCAGCCCTGCGGGAGGGGCTACAGATACGCAGTATTTT.

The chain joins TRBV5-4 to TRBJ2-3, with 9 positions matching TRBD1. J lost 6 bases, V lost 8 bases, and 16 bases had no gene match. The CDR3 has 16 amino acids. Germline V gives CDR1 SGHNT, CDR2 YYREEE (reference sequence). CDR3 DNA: TGTGCCAGTTCAAAACCGGGACAGGGCCATGGGGATACGCAGTATTTT. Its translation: CASSKPGQGHGDTQYF.

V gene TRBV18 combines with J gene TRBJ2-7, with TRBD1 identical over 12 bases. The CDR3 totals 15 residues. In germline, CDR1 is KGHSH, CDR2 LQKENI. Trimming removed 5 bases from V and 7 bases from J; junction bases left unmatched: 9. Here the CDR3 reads CASSGAGQGAREQYF. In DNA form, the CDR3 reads TGTGCCAGCTCAGGCGCGGGACAGGGGGCTCGGGAGCAGTACTTC.

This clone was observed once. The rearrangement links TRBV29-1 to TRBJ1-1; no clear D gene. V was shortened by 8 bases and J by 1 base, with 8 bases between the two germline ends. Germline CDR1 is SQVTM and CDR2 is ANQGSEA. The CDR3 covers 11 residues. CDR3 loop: CSTTGNTEAFF. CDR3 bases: TGCAGCACGACGGGGAACACTGAAGCTTTCTTT.

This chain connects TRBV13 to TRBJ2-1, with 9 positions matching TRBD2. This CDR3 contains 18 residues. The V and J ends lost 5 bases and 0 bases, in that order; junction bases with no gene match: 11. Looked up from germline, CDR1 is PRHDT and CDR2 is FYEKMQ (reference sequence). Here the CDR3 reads CASSPGETSGPSYNEQFF. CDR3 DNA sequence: TGTGCCAGCAGCCCGGGGGAGACTAGCGGCCCCTCCTACAATGAGCAGTTCTTC.

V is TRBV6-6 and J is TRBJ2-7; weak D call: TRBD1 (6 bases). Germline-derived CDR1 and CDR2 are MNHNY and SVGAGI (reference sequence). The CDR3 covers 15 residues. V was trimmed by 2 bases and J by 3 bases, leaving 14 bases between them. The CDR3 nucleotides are TGTGCCAGCAGTTACCAGGGGTCTCCAGTCTACGAGCAGTACTTC. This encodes CASSYQGSPVYEQYF.

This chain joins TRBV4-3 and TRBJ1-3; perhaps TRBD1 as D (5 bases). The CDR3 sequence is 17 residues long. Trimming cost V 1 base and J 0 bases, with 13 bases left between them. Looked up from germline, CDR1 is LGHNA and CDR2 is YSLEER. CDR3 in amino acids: CASSQGVQGGSGNTIYF. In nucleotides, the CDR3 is TGCGCCAGCAGCCAAGGGGTCCAGGGAGGCTCTGGAAACACCATATATTTT.

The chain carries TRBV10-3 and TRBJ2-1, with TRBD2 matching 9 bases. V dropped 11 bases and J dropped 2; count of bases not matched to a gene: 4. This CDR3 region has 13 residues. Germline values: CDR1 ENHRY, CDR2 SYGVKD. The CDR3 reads CALSSGAYNEQFF. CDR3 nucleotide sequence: TGTGCCTTGTCTAGCGGGGCCTACAATGAGCAGTTCTTC.

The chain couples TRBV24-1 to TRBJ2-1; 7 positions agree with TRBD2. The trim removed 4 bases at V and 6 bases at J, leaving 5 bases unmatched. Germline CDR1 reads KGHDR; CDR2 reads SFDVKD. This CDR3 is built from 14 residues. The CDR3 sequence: CATSDGLVGNEQFF. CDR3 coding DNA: TGTGCCACCAGTGACGGACTAGTAGGCAATGAGCAGTTCTTC.

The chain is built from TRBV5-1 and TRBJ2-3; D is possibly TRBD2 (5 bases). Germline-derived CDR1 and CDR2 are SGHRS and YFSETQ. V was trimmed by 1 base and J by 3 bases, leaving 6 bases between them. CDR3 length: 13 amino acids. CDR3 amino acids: CASSLTGTDTQYF. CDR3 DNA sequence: TGCGCCAGCAGCTTGACGGGGACAGATACGCAGTATTTT.

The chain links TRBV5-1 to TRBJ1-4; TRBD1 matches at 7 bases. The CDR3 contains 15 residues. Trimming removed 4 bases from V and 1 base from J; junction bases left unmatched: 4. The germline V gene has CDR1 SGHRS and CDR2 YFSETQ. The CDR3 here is CASSPYRGTNEKLFF. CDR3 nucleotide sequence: TGCGCCAGCAGCCCCTACAGGGGAACTAATGAAAAACTGTTTTTT. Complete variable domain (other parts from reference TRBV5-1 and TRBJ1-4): KAGVTQTPRYLIKTRGQQVTLSCSPISGHRSVSWYQQTPGQGLQFLFEYFSETQRNKGNFPGRFSGRQFSNSRSEMNVSTLELGDSALYLCASSPYRGTNEKLFFGSGTQLSVL.

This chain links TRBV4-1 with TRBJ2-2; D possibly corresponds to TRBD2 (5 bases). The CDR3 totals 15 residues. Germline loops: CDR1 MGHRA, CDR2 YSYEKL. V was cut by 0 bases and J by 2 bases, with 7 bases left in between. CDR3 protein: CASSQDEGNTGELFF. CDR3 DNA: TGCGCCAGCAGCCAAGACGAGGGTAACACCGGGGAGCTGTTTTTT.

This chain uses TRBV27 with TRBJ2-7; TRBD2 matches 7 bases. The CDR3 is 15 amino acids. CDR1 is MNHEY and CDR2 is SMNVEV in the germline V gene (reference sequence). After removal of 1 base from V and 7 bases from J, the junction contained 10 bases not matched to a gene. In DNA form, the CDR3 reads TGTGCCAGCAGTTTATTGGCGGGAGCGGTGGGTGAGCAGTACTTC. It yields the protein CASSLLAGAVGEQYF.

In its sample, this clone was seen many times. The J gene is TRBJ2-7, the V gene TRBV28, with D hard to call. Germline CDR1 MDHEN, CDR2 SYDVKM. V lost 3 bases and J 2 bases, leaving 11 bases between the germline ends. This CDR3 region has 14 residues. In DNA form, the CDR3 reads TGTGCCAGCAGTTTTAAACAGAATACCTACGAGCAGTACTTC. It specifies CASSFKQNTYEQYF.

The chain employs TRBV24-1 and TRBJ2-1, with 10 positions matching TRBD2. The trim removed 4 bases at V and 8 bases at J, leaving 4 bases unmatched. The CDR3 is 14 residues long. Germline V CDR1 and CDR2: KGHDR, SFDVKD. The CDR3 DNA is TGTGCCACCAGTGACAGCGGGAGGGCTTATGAGCAGTTCTTC. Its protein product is CATSDSGRAYEQFF.

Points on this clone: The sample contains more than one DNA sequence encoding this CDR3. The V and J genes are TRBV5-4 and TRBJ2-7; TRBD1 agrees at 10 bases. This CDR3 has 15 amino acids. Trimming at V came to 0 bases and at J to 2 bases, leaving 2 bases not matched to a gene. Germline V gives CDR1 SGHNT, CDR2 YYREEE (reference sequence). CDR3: CASSLGGTGAYEQYF. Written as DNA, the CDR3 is TGTGCCAGCAGCTTGGGAGGGACAGGGGCCTACGAGCAGTACTTC. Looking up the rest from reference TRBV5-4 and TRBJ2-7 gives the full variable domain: ETGVTQSPTHLIKTRGQQVTLRCSSQSGHNTVSWYQQALGQGPQFIFQYYREEENGRGNFPPRFSGLQFPNYSSELNVNALELDDSALYLCASSLGGTGAYEQYFGPGTRLTVT.